This paragraph covers one T cell receptor (beta chain) sequence. Its specificity is not known. This sample was taken from a study of cytomegalovirus exposure and HLA in healthy donors. General study results and limits: Using the classifier, cytomegalovirus status was reportedly diagnosed with high specificity and sensitivity. In a later analysis, donors in an Asian-associated ancestry cluster reportedly had fewer N-insertions in productive TCRs than the cohort mean. The only immune exposure information that was available was CMV serostatus. There were 160 or so TCR beta chains listed as cytomegalovirus-associated.

The PCR employed 60 Vbeta primers together with 13 Jbeta primers. This table comes from immunoSEQ multiplex PCR, and its TCRdb copy is limited to in-frame clones, with some not included. Seen here are approximately 40,000 clones, approximately 90% observed once, and the top ten hold over 10%. Germline trimming cut 6 bases from V and 3 bases from J; bases unmatched to any gene: 10. This CDR3 spans 17 amino acids. Germline CDR1 reads SGHVS; CDR2 reads FQNEAQ. Sequencing input: PBMCs. The sequence was obtained from a woman between 40 and 55 years old in good health and CMV-seropositive. The V gene is TRBV7-8, the J gene TRBJ2-2; TRBD2 matches 10 bases. CDR3 sequence: CASRRVAAGGYTGELFF. CDR3 nucleotide sequence: TGTGCCAGCAGGCGGGTGGCAGCGGGGGGGTACACCGGGGAGCTGTTTTTT.